Described below is a single TCR beta chain sequence and its context. This sample is drawn from a study of control samples from healthy donors and cancer patients. TCRdb's copy holds only in-frame clones and misses some; the assay was immunoSEQ multiplex PCR. Here the sample spans some 120,000 clones, 85% to 95% being singletons. The CDR3 extends over 13 amino acids. The source of this sequence is a man aged 50 to 60 with head and neck cancer. Input material: PBMCs. V and J are TRBV12-1 and TRBJ2-3; the DNA was not compared with TRBD2, the D call given in the table. TRBV12-1 is a documented pseudogene. CDR3 region: CASSSYISDTQYF. The CDR3 DNA follows: TGTGCCAGCAGCTCCTATATTTCAGATACGCAGTATTTT.